The T cell receptor beta chain described here comes from a study of sequential checkpoint blockade in melanoma. V lost 3 bases and J 10 bases, leaving 10 bases between the germline ends. This CDR3 contains 12 residues. In germline, CDR1 is SGHTS, CDR2 YDEGEE. TCRdb's copy holds only in-frame clones and misses some; the assay was immunoSEQ multiplex PCR. The sample has about 28,000 clones; about 89% are singletons. The treatment here: randomized to nivolumab then ipilimumab (arm A) or the reverse (arm B). DNA-damaging chemotherapy had not been given to any patient beforehand. Sorted cells were live CD3+CD8+, lacking CD19 and CD56, from PBMCs.

The sequenced sample was CD8+ T cells sorted from blood (inferred from file names), obtained from a patient given nivolumab and ipilimumab in sequence. This TCR was sampled from a human donor with melanoma. The rearrangement uses TRBV5-8 and TRBJ2-2; D not resolved. The CDR3 spells CASSSTVLELFF. The DNA of the CDR3 is TGTGCCAGCAGCTCTACCGTCCTGGAGCTGTTTTTT.